This T cell receptor (beta chain) was observed in a study of blood T cell repertoires in COVID-19. This CDR3 has 12 residues. In germline, CDR1 is MNHNY, CDR2 SVGAGI (reference sequence). The V end was cut by 10 bases, the J end by 5 bases, with 14 bases between. Study processing details: From reference gene primer amplification, estimates of nucleated cell counts were derived. Only in-frame clones appear in the TCRdb table, and some are missing; sequencing was by immunoSEQ multiplex PCR. The DNA gave D and trimming, while V, J and clone size come from that table. The data show fewer than 350,000 clones, with approximately 90% seen just once and about 6.1% held by the top ten.

The TCR was taken from a woman aged 40 to 50 who had recovered from COVID-19. Input material: PBMCs or T cells enriched from blood (not recorded which). J is TRBJ1-1 and V is TRBV6-6; weak D call: TRBD1 (6 bases). The DNA of the CDR3 is TGTGCCACTTCAGGGGCAGAAACTGAAGCTTTCTTT. Translated: CATSGAETEAFF.